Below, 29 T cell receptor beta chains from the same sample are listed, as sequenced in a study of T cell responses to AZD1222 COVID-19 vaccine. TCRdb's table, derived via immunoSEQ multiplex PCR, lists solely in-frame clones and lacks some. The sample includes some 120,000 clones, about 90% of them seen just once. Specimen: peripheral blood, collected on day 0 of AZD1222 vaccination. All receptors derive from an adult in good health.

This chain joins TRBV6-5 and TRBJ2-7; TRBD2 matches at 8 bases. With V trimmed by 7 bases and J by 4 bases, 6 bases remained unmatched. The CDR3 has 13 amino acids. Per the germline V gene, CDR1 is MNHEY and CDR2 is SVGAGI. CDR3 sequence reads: CASTGGFGYEQYF. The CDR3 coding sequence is TGTGCCAGCACGGGAGGGTTCGGTTACGAGCAGTACTTC.

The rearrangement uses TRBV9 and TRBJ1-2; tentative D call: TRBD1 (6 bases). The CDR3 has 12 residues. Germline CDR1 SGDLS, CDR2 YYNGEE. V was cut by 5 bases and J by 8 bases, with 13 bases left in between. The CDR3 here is CASSQGWSGYTF. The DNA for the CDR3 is TGTGCCAGCAGTCAGGGGTGGTCGGGCTACACCTTC. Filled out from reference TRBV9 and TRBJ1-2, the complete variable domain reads DSGVTQTPKHLITATGQRVTLRCSPRSGDLSVYWYQQSLDQGLQFLIQYYNGEERAKGNILERFSAQQFPDLHSELNLSSLELGDSALYFCASSQGWSGYTFGSGTRLTVV.

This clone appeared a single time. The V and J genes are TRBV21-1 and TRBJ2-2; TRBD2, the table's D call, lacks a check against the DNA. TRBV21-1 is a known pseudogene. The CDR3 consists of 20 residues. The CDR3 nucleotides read TGTGCCAGCAGCAAAGAGGGGAGGACAAGGAAGTTTAGATACACCGGGGAGCTGTTTTTT. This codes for CASSKEGRTRKFRYTGELFF.

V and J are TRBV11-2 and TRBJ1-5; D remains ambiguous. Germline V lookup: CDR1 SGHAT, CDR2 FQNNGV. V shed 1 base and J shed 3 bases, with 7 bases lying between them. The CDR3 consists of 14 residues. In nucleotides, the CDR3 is TGTGCCAGCAGCTTAGGTGCGGTCAATCAGCCCCAGCATTTT. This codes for CASSLGAVNQPQHF.

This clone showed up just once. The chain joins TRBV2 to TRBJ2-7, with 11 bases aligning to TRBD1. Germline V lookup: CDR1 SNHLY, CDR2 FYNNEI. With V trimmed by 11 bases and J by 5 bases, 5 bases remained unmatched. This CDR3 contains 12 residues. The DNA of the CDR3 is TGTGCCGGCCGGGACAGGGGGGACGAGCAGTACTTC. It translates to CAGRDRGDEQYF.

DNA for the CDR3: TGTGCCAGCAGTCCGACCACCCCTGACTATGGCTACACCTTC. Translated, it gives CASSPTTPDYGYTF. V is TRBV27 and J is TRBJ1-2; D is ambiguous. This CDR3 comprises 14 residues. The V gene's germline CDR1 is MNHEY and CDR2 SMNVEV (reference sequence). V lost 5 bases and J lost 3, with 13 bases in between.

In DNA form, the CDR3 reads TGTGCCAGTAGTTCGTACGGATTTAATCAGCCCCAGCATTTT. Translating gives CASSSYGFNQPQHF. J is TRBJ1-5 and V is TRBV19; D gene unclear. Germline CDR1 and CDR2: LNHDA and SQIVND (reference sequence). This CDR3 is 14 amino acids long. V gave up 5 bases and J gave up 4 bases, with 12 bases separating them.

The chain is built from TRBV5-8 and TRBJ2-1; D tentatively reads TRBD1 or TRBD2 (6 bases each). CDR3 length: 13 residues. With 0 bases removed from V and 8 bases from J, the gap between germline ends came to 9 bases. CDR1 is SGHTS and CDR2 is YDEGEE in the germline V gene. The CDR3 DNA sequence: TGTGCCAGCAGCTTGGACGGGGGCGATGAGCAGTTCTTC. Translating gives CASSLDGGDEQFF. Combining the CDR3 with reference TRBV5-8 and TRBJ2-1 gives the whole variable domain EAGVTQSPTHLIKTRGQQATLRCSPISGHTSVYWYQQALGLGLQFLLWYDEGEERNRGNFPPRFSGRQFPNYSSELNVNALELEDSALYLCASSLDGGDEQFFGPGTRLTVL.

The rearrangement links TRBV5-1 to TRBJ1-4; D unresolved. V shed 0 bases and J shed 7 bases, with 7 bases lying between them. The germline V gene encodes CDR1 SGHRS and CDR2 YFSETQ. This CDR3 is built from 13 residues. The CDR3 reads CASSLVPAEKLFF. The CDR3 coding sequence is TGCGCCAGCAGCTTGGTTCCCGCTGAAAAACTGTTTTTT.

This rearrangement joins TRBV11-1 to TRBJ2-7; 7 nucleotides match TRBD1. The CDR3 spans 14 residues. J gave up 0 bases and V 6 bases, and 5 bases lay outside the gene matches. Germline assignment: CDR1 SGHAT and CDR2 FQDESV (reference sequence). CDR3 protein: CASRPYRGSYEQYF. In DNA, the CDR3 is TGTGCCAGCAGACCCTACAGGGGCTCCTACGAGCAGTACTTC.

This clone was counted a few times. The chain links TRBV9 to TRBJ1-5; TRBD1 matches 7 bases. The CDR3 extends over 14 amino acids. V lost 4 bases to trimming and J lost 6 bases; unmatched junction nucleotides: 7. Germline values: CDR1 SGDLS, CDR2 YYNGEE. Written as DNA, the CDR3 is TGTGCCAGCAGCACAGGGGAAGGGGGTCAGCCCCAGCATTTT. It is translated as CASSTGEGGQPQHF.

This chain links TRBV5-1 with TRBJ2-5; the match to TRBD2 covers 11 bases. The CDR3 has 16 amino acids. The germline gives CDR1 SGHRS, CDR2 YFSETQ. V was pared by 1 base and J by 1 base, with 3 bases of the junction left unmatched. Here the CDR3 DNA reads TGCGCCAGCAGCTTGCTGGGACTAGCGGCCCAAGAGACCCAGTACTTC. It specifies CASSLLGLAAQETQYF.

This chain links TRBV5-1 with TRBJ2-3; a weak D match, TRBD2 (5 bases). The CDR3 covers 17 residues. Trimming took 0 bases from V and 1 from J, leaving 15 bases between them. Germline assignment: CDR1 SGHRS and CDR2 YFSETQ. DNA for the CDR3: TGCGCCAGCAGCTTGGCAGCGAGGGTCAAAGGCACAGATACGCAGTATTTT. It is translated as CASSLAARVKGTDTQYF.

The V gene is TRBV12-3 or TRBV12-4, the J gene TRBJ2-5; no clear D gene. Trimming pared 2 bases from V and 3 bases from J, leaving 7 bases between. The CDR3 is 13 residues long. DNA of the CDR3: TGTGCCAGCAGTTTATGGGGTGAAGAGACCCAGTACTTC. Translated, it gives CASSLWGEETQYF.

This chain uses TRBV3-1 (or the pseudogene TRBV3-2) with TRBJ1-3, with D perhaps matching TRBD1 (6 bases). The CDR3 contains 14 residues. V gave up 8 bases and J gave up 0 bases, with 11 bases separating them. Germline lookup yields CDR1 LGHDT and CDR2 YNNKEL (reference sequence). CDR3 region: CASGDMSSGNTIYF. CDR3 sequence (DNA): TGTGCCAGCGGGGACATGAGCTCTGGAAACACCATATATTTT.

CDR3 loop: CASSYPTGTSGRVNTGELFF. DNA of the CDR3: TGTGCCAGCAGTTACCCGACCGGGACTAGCGGGAGGGTGAACACCGGGGAGCTGTTTTTT. This chain uses TRBV28 with TRBJ2-2, with 16 bases identical to TRBD2. Germline trimming cut 4 bases from V and 1 base from J; bases unmatched to any gene: 9. Germline values: CDR1 MDHEN, CDR2 SYDVKM. CDR3 length equals 20 residues.

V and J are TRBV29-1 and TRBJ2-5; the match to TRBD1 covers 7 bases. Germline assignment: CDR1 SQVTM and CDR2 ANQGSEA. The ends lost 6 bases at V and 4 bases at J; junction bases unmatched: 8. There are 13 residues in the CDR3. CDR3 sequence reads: CSVDRRVGETQYF. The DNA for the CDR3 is TGCAGCGTGGACAGGAGAGTGGGAGAGACCCAGTACTTC.

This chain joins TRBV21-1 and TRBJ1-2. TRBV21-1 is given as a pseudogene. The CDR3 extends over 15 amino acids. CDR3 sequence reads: CASSRRATDFYGYTF. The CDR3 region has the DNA TGTGCCAGCAGCCGGAGGGCGACAGACTTCTATGGCTACACCTTC.

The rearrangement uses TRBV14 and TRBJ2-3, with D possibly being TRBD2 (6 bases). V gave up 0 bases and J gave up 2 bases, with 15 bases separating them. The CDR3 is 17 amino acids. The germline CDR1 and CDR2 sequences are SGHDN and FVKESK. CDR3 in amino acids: CASSQDPHSGFTDTQYF. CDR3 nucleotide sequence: TGTGCCAGCAGCCAAGATCCTCATAGCGGCTTCACAGATACGCAGTATTTT.

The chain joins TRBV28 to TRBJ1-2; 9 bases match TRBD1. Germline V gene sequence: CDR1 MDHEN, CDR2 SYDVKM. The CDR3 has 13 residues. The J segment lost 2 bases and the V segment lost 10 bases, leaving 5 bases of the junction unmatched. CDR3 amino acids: CATEGQGNYGYTF. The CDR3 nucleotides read TGTGCCACCGAGGGACAGGGCAACTATGGCTACACCTTC.

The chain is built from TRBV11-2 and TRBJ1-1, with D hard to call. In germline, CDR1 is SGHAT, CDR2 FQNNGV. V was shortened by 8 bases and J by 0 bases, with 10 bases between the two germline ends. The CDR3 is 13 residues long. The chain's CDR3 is CASQFTLNTEAFF. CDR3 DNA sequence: TGTGCCAGCCAGTTTACTCTGAACACTGAAGCTTTCTTT. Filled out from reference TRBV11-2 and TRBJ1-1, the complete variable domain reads EAGVAQSPRYKIIEKRQSVAFWCNPISGHATLYWYQQILGQGPKLLIQFQNNGVVDDSQLPKDRFSAERLKGVDSTLKIQPAKLEDSAVYLCASQFTLNTEAFFGQGTRLTVV.

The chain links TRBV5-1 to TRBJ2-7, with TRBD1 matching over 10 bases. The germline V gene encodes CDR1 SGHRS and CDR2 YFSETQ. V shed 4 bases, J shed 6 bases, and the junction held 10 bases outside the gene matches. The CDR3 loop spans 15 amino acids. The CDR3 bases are TGCGCCAGCAGCGCCGAGACAGGGGGCAGGGGCGAGCAGTACTTC. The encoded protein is CASSAETGGRGEQYF.

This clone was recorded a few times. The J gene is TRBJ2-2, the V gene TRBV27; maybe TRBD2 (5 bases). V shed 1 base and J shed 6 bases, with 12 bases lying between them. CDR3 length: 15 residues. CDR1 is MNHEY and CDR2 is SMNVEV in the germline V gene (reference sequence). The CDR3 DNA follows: TGTGCCAGCAGTTTATATCGGCGGGTTGCCGGGGAGCTGTTTTTT. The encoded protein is CASSLYRRVAGELFF.

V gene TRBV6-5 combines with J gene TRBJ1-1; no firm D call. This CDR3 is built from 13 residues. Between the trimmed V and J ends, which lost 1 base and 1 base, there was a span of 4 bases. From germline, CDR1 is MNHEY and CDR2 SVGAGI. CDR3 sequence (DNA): TGTGCCAGCAGTTACTTTACGAACACTGAAGCTTTCTTT. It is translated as CASSYFTNTEAFF.

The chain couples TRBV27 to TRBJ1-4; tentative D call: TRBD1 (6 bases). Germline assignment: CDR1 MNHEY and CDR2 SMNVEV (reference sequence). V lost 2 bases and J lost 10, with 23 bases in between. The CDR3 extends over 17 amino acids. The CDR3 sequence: CASSLIFTGTGRGKLFF. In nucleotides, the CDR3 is TGTGCCAGCAGTTTAATCTTCACGGGAACAGGGCGCGGAAAACTGTTTTTT.

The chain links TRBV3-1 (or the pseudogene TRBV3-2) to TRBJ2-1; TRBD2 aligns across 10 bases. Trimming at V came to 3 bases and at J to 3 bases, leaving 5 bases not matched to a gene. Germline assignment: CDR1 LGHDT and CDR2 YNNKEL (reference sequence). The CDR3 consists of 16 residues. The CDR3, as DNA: TGTGCCAGCAGCCACCACGGACTAGCGGTCTACAATGAGCAGTTCTTC. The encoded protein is CASSHHGLAVYNEQFF.

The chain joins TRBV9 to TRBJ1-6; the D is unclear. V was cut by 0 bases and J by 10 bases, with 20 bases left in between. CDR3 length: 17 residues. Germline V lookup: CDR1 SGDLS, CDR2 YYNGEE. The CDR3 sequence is CASSVGITVSVSSPLHF. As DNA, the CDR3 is TGTGCCAGCAGCGTAGGAATAACAGTCTCCGTTTCATCACCCCTCCACTTT.

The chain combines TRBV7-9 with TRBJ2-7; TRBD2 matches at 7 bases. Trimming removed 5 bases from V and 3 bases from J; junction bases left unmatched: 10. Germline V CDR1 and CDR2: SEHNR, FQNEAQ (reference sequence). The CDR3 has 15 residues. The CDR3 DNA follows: TGTGCCAGCAGCCCCCCGTCCGGGGGGTTCTACGAGCAGTACTTC. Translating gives CASSPPSGGFYEQYF.

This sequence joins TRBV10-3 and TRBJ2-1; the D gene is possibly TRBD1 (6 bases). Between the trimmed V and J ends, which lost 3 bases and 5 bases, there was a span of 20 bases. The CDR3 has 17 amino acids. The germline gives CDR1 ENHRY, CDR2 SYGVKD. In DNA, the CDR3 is TGTGCCATCAGTGATCCATTGAGGGGGACAAACGACAATGAGCAGTTCTTC. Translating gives CAISDPLRGTNDNEQFF.